A selection of T cell receptor beta chains follows, all from one sample in a study of early T cells in non-severe SARS-CoV-2 infection. TCRdb itself ran the 5' RACE reads through MiXCR, one entry per CDR3 protein. The sample holds approximately 39,000 distinct CDR3 sequences, around 7% seen once. The sample here was whole blood, taken at baseline. The receptors were sampled from an adult who was a healthcare worker with PCR-confirmed SARS-CoV-2 infection or an uninfected control (not recorded which). Each CDR3 is given with its conserved first and last residue. Fields, in order: clone size, D gene, V gene, CDR3 length, J gene, CDR3 DNA, CDR3 protein. The D gene is left open where the match is weak. Some rows mark clone size as missing; the rest say once, few, many or name a class of expanded clone.

clone_size: many; d_call: -; v_call: TRBV2; cdr3_length: 15; j_call: TRBJ2-5; cdr3_nt: TGTGCCAGCAGTGAAGTCTTCAACGTGGGGGAGACCCAGTACTTC; cdr3_aa: CASSEVFNVGETQYF
clone_size: -; d_call: -; v_call: TRBV27; cdr3_length: 16; j_call: TRBJ2-1; cdr3_nt: TGTGCCAGCAGATCCCGCCCACAGCCTTCCTACAATGAGCAGTTCTTC; cdr3_aa: CASRSRPQPSYNEQFF
clone_size: -; d_call: -; v_call: TRBV7-9; cdr3_length: 16; j_call: TRBJ1-5; cdr3_nt: TGTGCCAGCAGCTCGACGTTCAGGGGAGAGAATCAGCCCCAGCATTTT; cdr3_aa: CASSSTFRGENQPQHF
clone_size: few; d_call: TRBD1; v_call: TRBV19; cdr3_length: 15; j_call: TRBJ2-7; cdr3_nt: TGTGCCAGTAGCGTTACCGGACAGGGGGCAAAGGAGCAGTACTTC; cdr3_aa: CASSVTGQGAKEQYF
clone_size: many; d_call: TRBD1; v_call: TRBV5-1; cdr3_length: 14; j_call: TRBJ1-1; cdr3_nt: TGCGCCAGCAGCTCACCGGACAGGCCCGGTCAAGCTTTCTTT; cdr3_aa: CASSSPDRPGQAFF
clone_size: few; d_call: -; v_call: TRBV6-2/TRBV6-3; cdr3_length: 17; j_call: TRBJ2-7; cdr3_nt: TGTGCCAGCAGTTCCCTCATTCCTCGACGGGATCCCCACGAGCAGTACTTC; cdr3_aa: CASSSLIPRRDPHEQYF
clone_size: many; d_call: -; v_call: TRBV29-1; cdr3_length: 13; j_call: TRBJ1-1; cdr3_nt: TGCAGCCTTAGTGGGGGGGCGGCCACTGAAGCTTTCTTT; cdr3_aa: CSLSGGAATEAFF
clone_size: few; d_call: -; v_call: TRBV6-2/TRBV6-3; cdr3_length: 17; j_call: TRBJ2-1; cdr3_nt: TGTGCCAGCAGTCGGGGGGGAGGGGGCGATTTTGGGAATGAGCAGTTCTTC; cdr3_aa: CASSRGGGGDFGNEQFF
clone_size: many; d_call: -; v_call: TRBV29-1; cdr3_length: 12; j_call: TRBJ2-5; cdr3_nt: TGCAGCGTTAGGACTTTACAAGAGACCCAGTACTTC; cdr3_aa: CSVRTLQETQYF
clone_size: many; d_call: TRBD1; v_call: TRBV29-1; cdr3_length: 14; j_call: TRBJ2-7; cdr3_nt: TGCAGCGTTGCCGCCCAGGACAGGGGCTACGAGCAGTACTTC; cdr3_aa: CSVAAQDRGYEQYF
clone_size: -; d_call: -; v_call: TRBV27; cdr3_length: 14; j_call: TRBJ2-2; cdr3_nt: TGTGCCAGCAGTTTATCCCTAAGGCCCGGGGAGCTGTTTTTT; cdr3_aa: CASSLSLRPGELFF
clone_size: many; d_call: TRBD2; v_call: TRBV2; cdr3_length: 15; j_call: TRBJ2-7; cdr3_nt: TGTGCCAGCAGTGAATCCCTAGCGGGAGGGTACGAGCAGTACTTC; cdr3_aa: CASSESLAGGYEQYF
clone_size: few; d_call: -; v_call: TRBV20-1; cdr3_length: 13; j_call: TRBJ2-3; cdr3_nt: TGCAGTGCTAGTTTCGTAGCAACAGATACGCAGTATTTT; cdr3_aa: CSASFVATDTQYF
clone_size: -; d_call: -; v_call: TRBV28; cdr3_length: 16; j_call: TRBJ2-1; cdr3_nt: TGTGCCAGCAGTTCCTGGACTACAAACTCCTACAATGAGCAGTTCTTC; cdr3_aa: CASSSWTTNSYNEQFF
clone_size: few; d_call: TRBD1; v_call: TRBV18; cdr3_length: 13; j_call: TRBJ1-1; cdr3_nt: TGTGCCAGCTCACTAGACAGGGGATCTGAAGCTTTCTTT; cdr3_aa: CASSLDRGSEAFF
clone_size: -; d_call: TRBD1; v_call: TRBV12-3/TRBV12-4; cdr3_length: 15; j_call: TRBJ1-5; cdr3_nt: TGTGCCAGCGGTAGGGACAGGGTGGGGAATCAGCCCCAGCATTTT; cdr3_aa: CASGRDRVGNQPQHF
clone_size: few; d_call: -; v_call: TRBV6-5; cdr3_length: 14; j_call: TRBJ2-5; cdr3_nt: TGTGCCAGCAGTCCGTCGGGGACCCAAGAGACCCAGTACTTC; cdr3_aa: CASSPSGTQETQYF
clone_size: -; d_call: TRBD2; v_call: TRBV14; cdr3_length: 14; j_call: TRBJ2-7; cdr3_nt: TGTGCCAGCAGCCACTTAGCGGGAGCTCGGGAGCAGTACTTC; cdr3_aa: CASSHLAGAREQYF
clone_size: many; d_call: TRBD1; v_call: TRBV6-5; cdr3_length: 15; j_call: TRBJ2-7; cdr3_nt: TGTGCCAGCAGTTACCGGAGGACAGGCGGCTACGAGCAGTACTTC; cdr3_aa: CASSYRRTGGYEQYF
clone_size: -; d_call: -; v_call: TRBV19; cdr3_length: 14; j_call: TRBJ1-2; cdr3_nt: TGTGCCAGTAGTATAGATGCGGACGGCTATGGCTACACCTTC; cdr3_aa: CASSIDADGYGYTF
clone_size: many; d_call: -; v_call: TRBV25-1; cdr3_length: 13; j_call: TRBJ1-1; cdr3_nt: TGTGCCAGCAGCACAGGGTTCGGGACTGAAGCTTTCTTT; cdr3_aa: CASSTGFGTEAFF
clone_size: many; d_call: -; v_call: TRBV11-2; cdr3_length: 16; j_call: TRBJ1-2; cdr3_nt: TGTGCCAGCAGCTTAGGGGGCAGTGGAGCTAACTATGGCTACACCTTC; cdr3_aa: CASSLGGSGANYGYTF
clone_size: -; d_call: -; v_call: TRBV20-1; cdr3_length: 15; j_call: TRBJ1-1; cdr3_nt: TGCAGTGCGAGATGGGTTAGGGCAGGGAGCACTGAAGCTTTCTTT; cdr3_aa: CSARWVRAGSTEAFF
clone_size: many; d_call: TRBD1; v_call: TRBV11-2; cdr3_length: 15; j_call: TRBJ1-1; cdr3_nt: TGTGCCAGCAGCTTAGGAAGGACAGGGGACACTGAAGCTTTCTTT; cdr3_aa: CASSLGRTGDTEAFF
clone_size: -; d_call: TRBD2; v_call: TRBV7-3; cdr3_length: 14; j_call: TRBJ2-1; cdr3_nt: TGTGCCAGCAGCTCAGCGGGGGAGGTGGGTGAGCAGTTCTTC; cdr3_aa: CASSSAGEVGEQFF
clone_size: few; d_call: -; v_call: TRBV5-5; cdr3_length: 17; j_call: TRBJ2-7; cdr3_nt: TGTGCCAGCAGCTTGGGGACACGGGGGCTACGGGACTACGAGCAGTACTTC; cdr3_aa: CASSLGTRGLRDYEQYF
clone_size: few; d_call: TRBD2; v_call: TRBV5-1; cdr3_length: 16; j_call: TRBJ2-5; cdr3_nt: TGCGCCAGCAGCTTCGGGCGGGAGGGATACCAAGAGACCCAGTACTTC; cdr3_aa: CASSFGREGYQETQYF
clone_size: -; d_call: -; v_call: TRBV14; cdr3_length: 15; j_call: TRBJ2-2; cdr3_nt: TGTGCCAGCAACCGTCTTAGCGGGAACACCGGGGAGCTGTTTTTT; cdr3_aa: CASNRLSGNTGELFF
clone_size: few; d_call: TRBD1; v_call: TRBV3-1; cdr3_length: 14; j_call: TRBJ1-2; cdr3_nt: TGTGCCAGCAGCCAAGGACAGGGGGACTATGGCTACACCTTC; cdr3_aa: CASSQGQGDYGYTF
clone_size: many; d_call: -; v_call: TRBV28; cdr3_length: 16; j_call: TRBJ2-3; cdr3_nt: TGTGCCAGCAGTCCTTGGGCCGCCACTAGCACAGATACGCAGTATTTT; cdr3_aa: CASSPWAATSTDTQYF
clone_size: few; d_call: TRBD1; v_call: TRBV20-1; cdr3_length: 14; j_call: TRBJ1-4; cdr3_nt: TGCAGTGCGCTTCCTGAGACAGGGGATGAAAAACTGTTTTTT; cdr3_aa: CSALPETGDEKLFF